A single sample gave rise to the 24 T cell receptor beta chains below, sequenced in a study of T cell responses to AZD1222 COVID-19 vaccine. The repertoire was sequenced with immunoSEQ multiplex PCR; TCRdb's copy has only in-frame clones and lacks some. This sample has fewer than 150,000 clones, with around 92% found just once. The starting material was peripheral blood, obtained on day 0 of AZD1222 vaccination. The receptors here all came from an adult in good health.

A single count supports this clone. This chain links TRBV30 with TRBJ2-7, with 7 bases lining up with TRBD1. With 3 bases clipped from V and 4 bases from J, the junction kept 15 bases outside the gene matches. CDR1 GTSNPN and CDR2 SVGIG come from the germline V gene (reference sequence). The CDR3 has 16 residues. The CDR3, as DNA: TGTGCCTGGAGCCGGATCGACAGGGTTCTGGCATACGAGCAGTACTTC. This codes for CAWSRIDRVLAYEQYF.

This clone was found once. The rearrangement links TRBV6-5 to TRBJ1-1; D unresolved. In germline, CDR1 is MNHEY, CDR2 SVGAGI. This CDR3 has 15 amino acids. The ends were cut back, 5 bases at V and 4 bases at J, with 17 bases in the middle. The CDR3 region is CASSLVSGGLTEAFF. CDR3 sequence (DNA): TGTGCCAGCAGTCTCGTCTCAGGCGGCCTCACTGAAGCTTTCTTT.

The chain combines TRBV2 with TRBJ1-4; tentative D call: TRBD1 (6 bases). This CDR3 is built from 15 residues. Looked up from germline, CDR1 is SNHLY and CDR2 is FYNNEI. V was trimmed by 3 bases and J by 3 bases, leaving 11 bases between them. The CDR3 here is CASSEAGVANEKLFF. CDR3 nucleotide sequence: TGTGCCAGCAGTGAGGCAGGGGTCGCTAATGAAAAACTGTTTTTT.

The gene calls are TRBV9 and TRBJ1-3; D is unclear. Between the trimmed V and J ends, which lost 4 bases and 0 bases, there was a span of 14 bases. The CDR3 extends over 16 amino acids. The germline V gene encodes CDR1 SGDLS and CDR2 YYNGEE. The chain's CDR3 is CASSSSRTSSGNTIYF. CDR3 coding DNA: TGTGCCAGCAGCTCCTCTCGGACCAGCTCTGGAAACACCATATATTTT.

This clone appeared a single time. This chain links TRBV5-1 with TRBJ1-2; D remains unclear. This CDR3 is 11 amino acids long. CDR1 and CDR2 (germline): SGHRS, YFSETQ. Trimming removed 8 bases from V and 4 bases from J, with 9 bases in between. CDR3 nucleotide sequence: TGCGCCAGTTCAGGAGTCTATGGCTACACCTTC. Encoded protein: CASSGVYGYTF. Full variable domain (rest looked up from reference TRBV5-1 and TRBJ1-2): KAGVTQTPRYLIKTRGQQVTLSCSPISGHRSVSWYQQTPGQGLQFLFEYFSETQRNKGNFPGRFSGRQFSNSRSEMNVSTLELGDSALYLCASSGVYGYTFGSGTRLTVV.

The rearrangement joins TRBV6-1 to TRBJ1-4; 7 nucleotides line up with TRBD1. The trim removed 3 bases at V and 4 bases at J, leaving 14 bases unmatched. Germline CDR1 MNHNS, CDR2 SASEGT. The CDR3 is made up of 18 amino acids. CDR3 residues: CASSDSYPPGQSNEKLFF. The CDR3 DNA reads TGTGCCAGCAGTGATTCTTATCCGCCGGGACAGAGTAATGAAAAACTGTTTTTT.

The rearrangement joins TRBV12-3 or TRBV12-4 to TRBJ1-5; weak D call: TRBD1 (5 bases). The V gene lost 5 bases and the J gene lost 5 bases, with 7 bases spanning the gap. This CDR3 comprises 12 residues. The CDR3 sequence is CASSLRDQPQHF. CDR3 nucleotides: TGTGCCAGCAGTCTCAGGGATCAGCCCCAGCATTTT.

There are a few counts of this clone. The rearrangement joins TRBV6-1 to TRBJ2-7, with 11 bases fitting TRBD1. V shed 3 bases, J shed 1 base, and the junction held 2 bases outside the gene matches. CDR3 size: 15 residues. Germline-derived CDR1 and CDR2 are MNHNS and SASEGT. The CDR3 DNA follows: TGTGCCAGCAGTGACGGGACAGGGGGGTCCTACGAGCAGTACTTC. It translates to CASSDGTGGSYEQYF.

The rearrangement links TRBV3-1 (or the pseudogene TRBV3-2) to TRBJ2-7, with TRBD2 as a possible D gene (6 bases). The CDR3 spans 14 residues. V was cut by 3 bases and J by 2 bases, with 11 bases left in between. Germline-derived CDR1 and CDR2 are LGHDT and YNNKEL (reference sequence). The CDR3 protein is CASSHRDSTYEQYF. In nucleotides, the CDR3 is TGTGCCAGCAGCCATAGGGACTCTACCTACGAGCAGTACTTC.

J is TRBJ1-1 and V is TRBV7-9, with D possibly TRBD1 on 5 matching bases. Germline assignment: CDR1 SEHNR and CDR2 FQNEAQ (reference sequence). The length of the CDR3 is 12 residues. Trimming left V 5 bases short and J 7 bases short, with 11 bases between. The CDR3 DNA is TGTGCCAGCAGCCGAGATCAGGGTGAAGCTTTCTTT. Protein sequence: CASSRDQGEAFF.

This sequence joins TRBV6-5 and TRBJ2-7, with 9 bases fitting TRBD1. CDR3 size: 14 residues. The junction had 3 bases not matched to a gene; V was cut back by 6 bases and J by 0 bases. Germline V CDR1 and CDR2: MNHEY, SVGAGI. This CDR3 is CASRGQGGSYEQYF. The CDR3 nucleotides read TGTGCCAGCAGGGGACAGGGAGGCTCCTACGAGCAGTACTTC.

The chain has TRBV4-1 and TRBJ2-1, with TRBD2 matching 10 bases. Per the germline V gene, CDR1 is MGHRA and CDR2 is YSYEKL. The trim removed 0 bases at V and 5 bases at J, leaving 7 bases unmatched. The CDR3 consists of 17 residues. The CDR3 DNA reads as TGCGCCAGCAGCCAAGATTGGCCTAGCGGGGGCCACAATGAGCAGTTCTTC. Translation: CASSQDWPSGGHNEQFF.

The chain uses TRBV29-1 and TRBJ1-3, with D hard to call. Trimming pared 4 bases from V and 1 base from J, leaving 5 bases between. Germline assignment: CDR1 SQVTM and CDR2 ANQGSEA. The CDR3 runs to 12 residues. The CDR3 DNA is TGCAGCGTTGGGGTGTCTGGAAACACCATATATTTT. Protein product: CSVGVSGNTIYF. The entire variable domain, with the rest obtained from reference TRBV29-1 and TRBJ1-3, is as follows: SAVISQKPSRDICQRGTSLTIQCQVDSQVTMMFWYRQQPGQSLTLIATANQGSEATYESGFVIDKFPISRPNLTFSTLTVSNMSPEDSSIYLCSVGVSGNTIYFGEGSWLTVV.

The rearrangement joins TRBV3-1 (or the pseudogene TRBV3-2) to TRBJ2-7, with D possibly called TRBD1 or TRBD2 (5 bases each). V was pared by 0 bases and J by 7 bases, with 25 bases between. The CDR3 covers 18 residues. From germline, CDR1 is LGHDT and CDR2 YNNKEL (reference sequence). The DNA of the CDR3 is TGTGCCAGCAGCCAAGATACCTTCCGGGGACCTACCCGCTGGGAGCAGTACTTC. Translated: CASSQDTFRGPTRWEQYF.

The table lists this clone with a count of one. Mismatch with germline at one junction end may stem from a read error. The chain links TRBV5-6 to TRBJ2-7; TRBD2 matches at 7 bases. The CDR3 runs 14 residues. Per germline, CDR1 SGHDT and CDR2 YYEEEE. The CDR3 protein is CASTLWGGSYEQYF. In nucleotides, the CDR3 is TGTGCCAGCACCTTGTGGGGAGGGAGCTACGAGCAGTACTTC.

This clone appeared once. The rearrangement uses TRBV6-1 and TRBJ1-2; tentative D call: TRBD1 (5 bases). The CDR3 extends over 15 amino acids. Germline lookup yields CDR1 MNHNS and CDR2 SASEGT. V lost 0 bases to trimming and J lost 4 bases, with 12 bases between them. The DNA of the CDR3 is TGTGCCAGCAGTGAAGCTCGAGGGGCTGGCTATGGCTACACCTTC. This sequence encodes CASSEARGAGYGYTF.

The rearrangement uses TRBV6-6 and TRBJ2-6; TRBD1 matches 10 bases. The CDR3 has 18 amino acids. J was trimmed by 0 bases and V by 5 bases; bases with no gene match: 7. The germline V gene encodes CDR1 MNHNY and CDR2 SVGAGI (reference sequence). The CDR3 spells CASSRRTGGGSGANVLTF. The CDR3 nucleotides read TGTGCCAGCAGTCGCCGGACAGGGGGAGGCTCTGGGGCCAACGTCCTGACTTTC.

The chain recombines TRBV3-1 (or the pseudogene TRBV3-2) with TRBJ2-3; no firm D call. Looked up from germline, CDR1 is LGHDT and CDR2 is YNNKEL (reference sequence). The CDR3 runs to 14 residues. Trimming pared 2 bases from V and 0 bases from J, leaving 6 bases between. The CDR3 DNA sequence: TGTGCCAGCAGCCAATCGGCTAGCACAGATACGCAGTATTTT. It codes for CASSQSASTDTQYF.

CDR3 coding DNA: TGTGCCAGCAGTGGACGTGGGAGCTCCTACAATGAGCAGTTCTTC. It yields the protein CASSGRGSSYNEQFF. The V call is TRBV28, the J call TRBJ2-1, with D possibly being TRBD2 (5 bases). This CDR3 comprises 15 residues. With 5 bases removed from V and 0 bases from J, the gap between germline ends came to 11 bases. CDR1 is MDHEN and CDR2 is SYDVKM in the germline V gene.

The chain uses TRBV9 and TRBJ2-7; D is perhaps TRBD1 or TRBD2 (6 bases each). The length of the CDR3 is 15 residues. Trimming stripped 0 bases from V and 5 bases from J, with 15 bases between. In germline, CDR1 is SGDLS, CDR2 YYNGEE. The CDR3 spells CASSVDGRGANEQYF. Here the CDR3 DNA reads TGTGCCAGCAGCGTAGACGGTAGGGGGGCCAACGAGCAGTACTTC.

V usage is TRBV10-3 and J usage is TRBJ2-3, with D perhaps TRBD2 (7 bases). This CDR3 region has 15 residues. Germline CDR1 and CDR2: ENHRY and SYGVKD. The V end was cut by 10 bases, the J end by 4 bases, with 21 bases between. CDR3 in DNA: TGTGCCACGGGATTTGAAGGGGGGGGGCCAGATACGCAGTATTTT. Encoded protein: CATGFEGGGPDTQYF.

CDR3 sequence reads: CASSPGQGAYNSPLHF. As DNA, the CDR3 is TGTGCCAGCAGCCCGGGACAGGGGGCCTATAATTCACCCCTCCACTTT. The chain combines TRBV3-1 (or the pseudogene TRBV3-2) with TRBJ1-6, with 11 bases aligning to TRBD1. This CDR3 spans 16 amino acids. Trimming took 4 bases from V and 2 from J; bases not matched to a gene: 1. Looked up from germline, CDR1 is LGHDT and CDR2 is YNNKEL (reference sequence).

The table lists this clone with a few counts. V and J are TRBV7-8 and TRBJ1-1; no definite D call. This CDR3 spans 16 amino acids. The V end was cut by 3 bases, the J end by 0 bases, with 14 bases between. Germline V gene sequence: CDR1 SGHVS, CDR2 FQNEAQ. The CDR3 sequence is CASSFLDGLMNTEAFF. CDR3 sequence (DNA): TGTGCCAGCAGCTTCCTCGACGGACTGATGAACACTGAAGCTTTCTTT.

J is TRBJ1-3 and V is TRBV2; TRBD1 aligns across 8 bases. J was trimmed by 4 bases and V by 4 bases; bases with no gene match: 3. Germline V lookup: CDR1 SNHLY, CDR2 FYNNEI. This CDR3 contains 14 residues. DNA for the CDR3: TGTGCCAGCAGTGGTTGGACAGGGGGAAACACCATATATTTT. The encoded protein is CASSGWTGGNTIYF.